This entry describes one TCR beta chain. Its antigen remains unknown. Using immunoSEQ multiplex PCR, the repertoire was profiled, and TCRdb retains in-frame clones only, with some absent. The table shows 300,000 to 450,000 clones, with roughly 90% occurring only once. This record comes from a study of cytomegalovirus exposure and HLA in healthy donors. Regarding the study as a whole: The tendency of first-cohort TCR clusters to co-occur in the 90 to 150 validation repertoires was the finding of a later analysis. Listed as cytomegalovirus-associated were 164 TCR beta chains.

The sample consisted of PBMCs. The sequence was obtained from a woman aged 18 to 35 in good health and CMV-seronegative.

CDR3 nucleotide sequence: TGCAGCGTTGAAGATCAAGAGCCAGGTAAAGGATGGACCCAGTACTTC. Amino acid sequence: CSVEDQEPGKGWTQYF. V and J are TRBV29-1 and TRBJ2-5; D gene uncertain. Germline lookup yields CDR1 SQVTM and CDR2 ANQGSEA. V was trimmed by 0 bases and J by 7 bases, leaving 21 bases between them. The length of the CDR3 is 16 residues.